This entry features one T cell receptor beta chain sequence. Its antigen remains unidentified. The source of the sample is a study of cytomegalovirus exposure and HLA in healthy donors. Study details: Among the roughly 400 genotyped donors, 70% to 90% were placed in the Caucasian-associated ancestry cluster.

The PCR made use of 60 Vbeta and 13 Jbeta primers. Data came from immunoSEQ multiplex PCR; TCRdb stores just in-frame clones and leaves some out. This table holds around 200,000 clones, roughly four fifths found once. Points from the study as a whole: Reportedly, a later analysis found an Asian-associated ancestry cluster had fewer N-insertions than the approximately 700-donor mean. Among TCR beta chains, those listed as cytomegalovirus-associated numbered fewer than 200.

Donors likely had unrecorded immune exposures despite being nominally healthy when sampled. The sequenced material came from PBMCs. This sequence originates from a woman aged 25 to 39 in good health and CMV-seropositive.

The CDR3 spells CASSPGAAGLYYEQYF. The CDR3 DNA reads as TGTGCCAGCTCACCGGGGGCCGCAGGCCTCTACTACGAGCAGTACTTC. This sequence joins TRBV18 and TRBJ2-7; D is perhaps TRBD1 (6 bases). Germline CDR1 is KGHSH and CDR2 is LQKENI. This CDR3 region has 16 residues. V shed 3 bases and J shed 3 bases, with 18 bases lying between them.